This T cell receptor beta chain was recovered during a study of tumor-infiltrating lymphocytes in primary liver carcinoma. General study points: Tumors reached a significantly greater top-250-clone fraction than blood did (p = 0.039).

Details on this clonotype: Its antigen remains unknown. At one end the junction does not follow the germline gene, possibly because of a read error.

The CDR3 covers 14 residues. Looked up from germline, CDR1 is SGHDN and CDR2 is FVKESK. Starting material for RNA and DNA co-extraction consisted of about 20-32 mg of unsorted bulk tissue. From approximately 0.5 ug of total RNA, TCR beta-specific cDNA was reverse-transcribed using a constant-region primer. Each TCR beta library was derived from three nested multiplex PCR rounds that employed slightly modified ARM-PCR. Each of the first two PCR rounds ran 9 to 11 cycles with TRBV1-TRBV30 forward and C-beta reverse primers. From the multiplex PCR reads, TCRdb called clonotypes with MiXCR, one entry per CDR3 protein. The sample has about 74,000 distinct CDR3 sequences, more than 60% seen once.

Material for sequencing was liver tumor tissue from sampling region 4. Subset defined: tumor region T4, right-lateral pole. The clonotype comes from a man aged 40-50 years with primary liver carcinoma and hepatitis B virus infection. V is TRBV14 and J is TRBJ1-2; possible D gene TRBD1, 5 bases. The CDR3 protein is CTSSQAGGDYGYTF. CDR3 DNA sequence: TGTACCAGCAGCCAAGCCGGGGGTGACTATGGCTACACCTTC.